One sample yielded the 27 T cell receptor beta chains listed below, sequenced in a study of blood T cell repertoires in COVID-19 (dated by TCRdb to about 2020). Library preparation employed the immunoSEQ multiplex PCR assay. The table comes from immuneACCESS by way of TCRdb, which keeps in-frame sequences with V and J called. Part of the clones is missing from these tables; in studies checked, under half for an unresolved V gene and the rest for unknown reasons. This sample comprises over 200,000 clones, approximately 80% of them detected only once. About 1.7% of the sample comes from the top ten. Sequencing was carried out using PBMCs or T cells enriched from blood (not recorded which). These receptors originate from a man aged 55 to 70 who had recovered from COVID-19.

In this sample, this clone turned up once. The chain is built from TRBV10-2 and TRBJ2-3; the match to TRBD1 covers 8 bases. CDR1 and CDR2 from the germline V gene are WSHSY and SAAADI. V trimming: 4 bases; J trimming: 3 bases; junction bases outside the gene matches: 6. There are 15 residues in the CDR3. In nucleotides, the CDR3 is TGCGCCAGCAGTGTTCGACAGGGGAGAACAGATACGCAGTATTTT. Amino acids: CASSVRQGRTDTQYF.

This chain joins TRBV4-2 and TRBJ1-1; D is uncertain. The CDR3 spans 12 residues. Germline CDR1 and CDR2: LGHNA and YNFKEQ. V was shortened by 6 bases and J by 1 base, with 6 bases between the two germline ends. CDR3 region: CASRAENTEAFF. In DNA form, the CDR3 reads TGTGCCAGCAGGGCAGAGAACACTGAAGCTTTCTTT.

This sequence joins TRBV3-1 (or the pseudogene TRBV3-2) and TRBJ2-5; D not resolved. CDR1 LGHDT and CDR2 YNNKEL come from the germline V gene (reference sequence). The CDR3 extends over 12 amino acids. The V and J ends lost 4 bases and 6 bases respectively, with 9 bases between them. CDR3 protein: CASSPSEKTQYF. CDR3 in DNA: TGTGCCAGCAGCCCAAGCGAGAAGACCCAGTACTTC.

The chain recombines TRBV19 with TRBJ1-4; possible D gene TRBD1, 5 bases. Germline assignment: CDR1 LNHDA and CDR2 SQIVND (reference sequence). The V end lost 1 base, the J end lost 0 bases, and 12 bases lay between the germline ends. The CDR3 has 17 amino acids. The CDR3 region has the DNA TGTGCCAGTAGTATAGGGACCGGAGGGGCAACTAATGAAAAACTGTTTTTT. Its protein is CASSIGTGGATNEKLFF.

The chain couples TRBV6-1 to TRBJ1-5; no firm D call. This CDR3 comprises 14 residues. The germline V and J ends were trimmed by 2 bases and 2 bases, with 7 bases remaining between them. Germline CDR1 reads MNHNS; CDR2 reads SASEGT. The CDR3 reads CASSESSGNQPQHF. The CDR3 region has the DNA TGTGCCAGCAGTGAATCGTCCGGCAATCAGCCCCAGCATTTT.

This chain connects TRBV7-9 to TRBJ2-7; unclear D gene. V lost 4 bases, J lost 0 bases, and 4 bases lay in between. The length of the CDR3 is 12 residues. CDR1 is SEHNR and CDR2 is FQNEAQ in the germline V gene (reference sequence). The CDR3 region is CASSYSSYEQYF. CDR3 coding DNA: TGTGCCAGCAGCTACAGCTCCTACGAGCAGTACTTC. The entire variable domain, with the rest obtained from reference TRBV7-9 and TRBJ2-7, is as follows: DTGVSQNPRHKITKRGQNVTFRCDPISEHNRLYWYRQTLGQGPEFLTYFQNEAQLEKSRLLSDRFSAERPKGSFSTLEIQRTEQGDSAMYLCASSYSSYEQYFGPGTRLTVT.

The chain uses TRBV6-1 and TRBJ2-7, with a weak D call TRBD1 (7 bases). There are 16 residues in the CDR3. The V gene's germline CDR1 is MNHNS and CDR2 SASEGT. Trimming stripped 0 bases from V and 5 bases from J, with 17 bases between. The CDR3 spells CASSEARSRGAHEQYF. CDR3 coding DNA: TGTGCCAGCAGTGAAGCTCGGAGCAGGGGGGCTCACGAGCAGTACTTC.

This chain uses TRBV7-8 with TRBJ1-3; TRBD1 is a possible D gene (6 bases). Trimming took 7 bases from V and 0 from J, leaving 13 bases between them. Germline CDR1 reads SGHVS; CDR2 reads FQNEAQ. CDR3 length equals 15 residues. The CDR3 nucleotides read TGTGCCAGCACGCCGGGACAAAACTCTGGAAACACCATATATTTT. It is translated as CASTPGQNSGNTIYF.

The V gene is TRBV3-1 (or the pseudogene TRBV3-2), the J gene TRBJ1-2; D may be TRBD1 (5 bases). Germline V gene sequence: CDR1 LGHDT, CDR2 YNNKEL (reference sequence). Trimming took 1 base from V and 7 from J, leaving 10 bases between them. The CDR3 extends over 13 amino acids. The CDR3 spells CASSQVQGSGYTF. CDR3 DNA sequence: TGTGCCAGCAGCCAAGTCCAGGGTAGTGGCTACACCTTC.

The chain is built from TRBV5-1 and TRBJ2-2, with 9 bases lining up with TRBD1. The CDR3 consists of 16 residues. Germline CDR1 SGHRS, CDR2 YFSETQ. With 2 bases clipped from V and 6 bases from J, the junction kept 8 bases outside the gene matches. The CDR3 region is CASSFPDRGSAGELFF. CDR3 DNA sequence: TGCGCCAGCAGCTTCCCGGACAGGGGAAGTGCCGGGGAGCTGTTTTTT.

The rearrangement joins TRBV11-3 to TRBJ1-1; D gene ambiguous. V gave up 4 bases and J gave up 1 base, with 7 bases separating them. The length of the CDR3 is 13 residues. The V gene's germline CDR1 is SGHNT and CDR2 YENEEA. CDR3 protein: CASSSQTNTEAFF. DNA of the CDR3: TGTGCCAGCAGCTCACAGACGAACACTGAAGCTTTCTTT.

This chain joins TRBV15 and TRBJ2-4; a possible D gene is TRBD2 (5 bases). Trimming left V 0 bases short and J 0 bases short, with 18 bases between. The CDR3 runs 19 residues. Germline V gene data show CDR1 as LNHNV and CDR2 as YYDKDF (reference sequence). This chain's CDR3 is CATSRDSLGLVVAKNIQYF. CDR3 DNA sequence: TGTGCCACCAGCAGAGACTCACTCGGACTGGTGGTAGCCAAAAACATTCAGTACTTC. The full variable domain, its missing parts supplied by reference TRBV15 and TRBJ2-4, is DAMVIQNPRYQVTQFGKPVTLSCSQTLNHNVMYWYQQKSSQAPKLLFHYYDKDFNNEADTPDNFQSRRPNTSFCFLDIRSPGLGDTAMYLCATSRDSLGLVVAKNIQYFGAGTRLSVL.

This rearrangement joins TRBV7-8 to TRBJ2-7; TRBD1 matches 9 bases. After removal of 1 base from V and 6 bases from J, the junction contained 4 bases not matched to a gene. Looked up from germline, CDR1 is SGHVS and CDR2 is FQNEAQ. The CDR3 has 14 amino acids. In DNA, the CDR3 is TGTGCCAGCAGCTTAGGGGACAGGGTAGCCGAGCAGTACTTC. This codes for CASSLGDRVAEQYF.

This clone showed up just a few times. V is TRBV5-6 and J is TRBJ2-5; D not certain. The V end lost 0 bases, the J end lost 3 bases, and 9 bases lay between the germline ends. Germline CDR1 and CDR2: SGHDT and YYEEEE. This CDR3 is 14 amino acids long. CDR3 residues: CASSLGRRKETQYF. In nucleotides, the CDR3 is TGTGCCAGCAGCTTGGGACGGAGAAAAGAGACCCAGTACTTC.

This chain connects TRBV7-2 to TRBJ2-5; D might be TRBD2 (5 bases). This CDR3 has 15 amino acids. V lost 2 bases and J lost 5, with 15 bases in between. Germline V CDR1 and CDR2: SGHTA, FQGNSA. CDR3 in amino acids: CASSLFGVMEETQYF. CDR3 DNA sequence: TGTGCCAGCAGCTTATTCGGGGTGATGGAGGAGACCCAGTACTTC. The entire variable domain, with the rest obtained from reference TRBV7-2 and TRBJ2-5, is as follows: GAGVSQSPSNKVTEKGKDVELRCDPISGHTALYWYRQSLGQGLEFLIYFQGNSAPDKSGLPSDRFSAERTGGSVSTLTIQRTQQEDSAVYLCASSLFGVMEETQYFGPGTRLLVL.

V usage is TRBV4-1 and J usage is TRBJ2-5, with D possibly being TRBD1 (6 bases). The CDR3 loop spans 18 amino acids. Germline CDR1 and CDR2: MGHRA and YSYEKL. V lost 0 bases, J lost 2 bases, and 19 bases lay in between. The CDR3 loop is CASSQDPSSGTLQETQYF. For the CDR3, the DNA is TGCGCCAGCAGCCAAGATCCCAGCTCCGGGACACTTCAAGAGACCCAGTACTTC.

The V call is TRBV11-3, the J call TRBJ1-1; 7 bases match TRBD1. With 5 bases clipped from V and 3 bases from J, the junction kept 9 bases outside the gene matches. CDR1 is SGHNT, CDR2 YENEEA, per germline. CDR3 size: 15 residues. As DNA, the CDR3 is TGTGCCAGCAGCAAGGGGGCACTCATGGACACTGAAGCTTTCTTT. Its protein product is CASSKGALMDTEAFF.

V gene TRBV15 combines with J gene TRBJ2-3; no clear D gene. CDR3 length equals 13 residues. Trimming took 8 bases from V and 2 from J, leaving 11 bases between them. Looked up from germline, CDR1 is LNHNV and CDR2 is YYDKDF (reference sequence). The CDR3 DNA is TGTGCCACCCTACCCGAATTCACAGATACGCAGTATTTT. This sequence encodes CATLPEFTDTQYF.

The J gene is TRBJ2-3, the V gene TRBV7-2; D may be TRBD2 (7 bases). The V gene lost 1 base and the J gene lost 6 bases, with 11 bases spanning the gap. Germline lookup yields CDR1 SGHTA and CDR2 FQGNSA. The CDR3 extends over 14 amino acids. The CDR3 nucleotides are TGTGCCAGCAGCTTAGGGGGGGGGCCGGATACGCAGTATTTT. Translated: CASSLGGGPDTQYF.

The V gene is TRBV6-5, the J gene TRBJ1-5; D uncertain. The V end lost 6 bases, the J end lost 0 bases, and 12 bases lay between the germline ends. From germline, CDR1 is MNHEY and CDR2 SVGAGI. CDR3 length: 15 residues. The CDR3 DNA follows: TGTGCCAGCAGGTTCAGTGTCAATAGCAATCAGCCCCAGCATTTT. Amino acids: CASRFSVNSNQPQHF.

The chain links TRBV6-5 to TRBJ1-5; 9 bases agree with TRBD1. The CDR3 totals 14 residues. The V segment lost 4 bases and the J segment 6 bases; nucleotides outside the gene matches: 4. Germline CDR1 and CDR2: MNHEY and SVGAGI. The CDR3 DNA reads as TGTGCCAGCAGTTCCACAGGGGGCTTTCAGCCCCAGCATTTT. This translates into CASSSTGGFQPQHF.

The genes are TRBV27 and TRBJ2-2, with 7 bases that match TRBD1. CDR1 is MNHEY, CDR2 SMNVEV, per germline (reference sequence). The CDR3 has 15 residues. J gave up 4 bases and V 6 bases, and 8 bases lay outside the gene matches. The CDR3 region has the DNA TGTGCCAGCAGCCCGAGGTCAGGGGGCACCGGGGAGCTGTTTTTT. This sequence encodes CASSPRSGGTGELFF.

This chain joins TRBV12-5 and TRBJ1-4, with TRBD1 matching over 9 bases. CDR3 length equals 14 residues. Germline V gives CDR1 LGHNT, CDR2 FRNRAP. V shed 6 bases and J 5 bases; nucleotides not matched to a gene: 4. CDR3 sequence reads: CASGLGQGNEKLFF. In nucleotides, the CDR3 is TGTGCTAGTGGCCTTGGACAGGGGAATGAAAAACTGTTTTTT.

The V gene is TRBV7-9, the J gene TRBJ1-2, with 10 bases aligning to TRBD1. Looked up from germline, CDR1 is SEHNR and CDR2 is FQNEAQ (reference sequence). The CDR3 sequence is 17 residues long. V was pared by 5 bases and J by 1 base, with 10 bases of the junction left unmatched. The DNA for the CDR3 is TGTGCCAGCAGCCGTGAAGGGGGGACAGGGGTTAACTATGGCTACACCTTC. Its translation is CASSREGGTGVNYGYTF.

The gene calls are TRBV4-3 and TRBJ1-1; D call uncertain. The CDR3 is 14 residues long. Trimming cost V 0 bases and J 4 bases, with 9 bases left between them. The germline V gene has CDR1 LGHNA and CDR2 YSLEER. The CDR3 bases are TGCGCCAGCAGCCAAGACAGGAGGAGCACTGAAGCTTTCTTT. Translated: CASSQDRRSTEAFF.

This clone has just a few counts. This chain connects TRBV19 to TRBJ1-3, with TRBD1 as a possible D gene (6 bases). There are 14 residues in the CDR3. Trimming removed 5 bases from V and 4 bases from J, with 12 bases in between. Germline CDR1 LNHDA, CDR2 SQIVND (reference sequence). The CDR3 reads CASSWTVPGNTIYF. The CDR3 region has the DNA TGTGCCAGTAGTTGGACAGTCCCGGGAAACACCATATATTTT.

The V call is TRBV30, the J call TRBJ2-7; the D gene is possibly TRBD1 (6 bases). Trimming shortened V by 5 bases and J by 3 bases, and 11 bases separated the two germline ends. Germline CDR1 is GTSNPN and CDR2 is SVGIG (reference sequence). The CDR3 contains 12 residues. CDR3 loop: CAWGQGNYEQYF. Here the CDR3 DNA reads TGTGCCTGGGGGCAGGGGAACTACGAGCAGTACTTC.